What follows are 23 T cell receptor beta chains derived from one specimen sequenced in a study of cytomegalovirus exposure and HLA in healthy donors. It was with 60 Vbeta and 13 Jbeta primers that the PCR ran. Sequencing was performed with immunoSEQ multiplex PCR; in TCRdb, only in-frame clones are kept and a portion is missing. The sample includes 100,000 to 150,000 clones, 70% to 85% of them seen just once. The sample was PBMCs. Receptors were obtained from a boy aged 2 to 10 in good health and CMV-seronegative.

The rearrangement joins TRBV9 to TRBJ1-5, with 7 bases aligning to TRBD1. With 4 bases clipped from V and 7 bases from J, the junction kept 11 bases outside the gene matches. Germline V gives CDR1 SGDLS, CDR2 YYNGEE. This CDR3 has 15 amino acids. CDR3 residues: CASSLDQGVVQPQHF. For the CDR3, the DNA is TGTGCCAGCAGCTTAGATCAGGGGGTCGTACAGCCCCAGCATTTT.

The chain links TRBV6-6 to TRBJ2-3, with TRBD2 identical over 10 bases. CDR3 length: 15 residues. Germline V gene lookup returns CDR1 MNHNY and CDR2 SVGAGI (reference sequence). After removal of 4 bases from V and 3 bases from J, the junction contained 4 bases not matched to a gene. The CDR3 coding sequence is TGTGCCAGCAGTTCGGAGCGGGAGGGGACAGATACGCAGTATTTT. Translated: CASSSEREGTDTQYF.

V and J are TRBV11-2 and TRBJ2-1; 8 positions agree with TRBD1. This CDR3 has 13 amino acids. CDR1 and CDR2 from the germline V gene are SGHAT and FQNNGV. The V and J ends lost 5 bases and 7 bases, in that order; junction bases with no gene match: 4. Written as DNA, the CDR3 is TGTGCCAGCAGCCGCGACAGGGGAAATGAGCAGTTCTTC. It encodes CASSRDRGNEQFF.

This clone came up once. The junction departs from germline at one end; a sequencing error may be responsible. This chain connects TRBV7-9 to TRBJ1-1; D not resolved. The CDR3 totals 12 residues. The germline gives CDR1 SEHNR, CDR2 FQNEAQ (reference sequence). The CDR3 bases are TGTTCCAGCACCTTTGGGTCGGAGGAAGCTTTCTTT. Its translation: CSSTFGSEEAFF.

This clone was observed once. The junction departs from germline at one end; a sequencing error may be responsible. The chain recombines TRBV7-9 with TRBJ1-2, with TRBD1 matching 7 bases. The length of the CDR3 is 16 residues. Germline CDR1 reads SEHNR; CDR2 reads FQNEAQ (reference sequence). In DNA, the CDR3 is TGTTCCAGCAGCTTAGCGGAAAGGGACAGAGACTATGGCTACACCTTC. Encoded protein: CSSSLAERDRDYGYTF.

This rearrangement joins TRBV30 to TRBJ2-7; TRBD1 matches 7 bases. With V trimmed by 4 bases and J by 6 bases, 12 bases remained unmatched. This CDR3 has 14 residues. CDR1 and CDR2 from the germline V gene are GTSNPN and SVGIG (reference sequence). CDR3: CAWIGTEPSSEQYF. The CDR3 DNA reads TGTGCCTGGATAGGGACAGAGCCGAGTTCCGAGCAGTACTTC. Complete variable domain (other parts from reference TRBV30 and TRBJ2-7): SQTIHQWPATLVQPVGSPLSLECTVEGTSNPNLYWYRQAAGRGLQLLFYSVGIGQISSEVPQNLSASRPQDRQFILSSKKLLLSDSGFYLCAWIGTEPSSEQYFGPGTRLTVT.

The V call is TRBV4-2, the J call TRBJ2-3; 10 nucleotides agree with TRBD2. Trimming cost V 0 bases and J 3 bases; bases outside gene matches: 6. The CDR3 is 17 residues long. CDR1 is LGHNA, CDR2 YNFKEQ, per germline. CDR3 residues: CASSQEKAGGPTDTQYF. DNA for the CDR3: TGTGCCAGCAGCCAAGAGAAAGCGGGAGGGCCAACAGATACGCAGTATTTT.

The chain uses TRBV9 and TRBJ1-2; D possibly corresponds to TRBD1 (6 bases). CDR1 is SGDLS, CDR2 YYNGEE, per germline. The CDR3 is 15 residues long. Between the trimmed V and J ends, which lost 0 bases and 4 bases, there was a span of 13 bases. The CDR3 sequence: CASSVGKQGSYGYTF. The CDR3, as DNA: TGTGCCAGCAGCGTAGGGAAACAGGGCTCCTATGGCTACACCTTC. Looking up the rest from reference TRBV9 and TRBJ1-2 gives the full variable domain: DSGVTQTPKHLITATGQRVTLRCSPRSGDLSVYWYQQSLDQGLQFLIQYYNGEERAKGNILERFSAQQFPDLHSELNLSSLELGDSALYFCASSVGKQGSYGYTFGSGTRLTVV.

The chain couples TRBV7-2 to TRBJ2-1; a weak D match, TRBD2 (6 bases). The V and J ends lost 7 bases and 5 bases respectively, with 15 bases between them. Looked up from germline, CDR1 is SGHTA and CDR2 is FQGNSA. This CDR3 is 14 amino acids long. Here the CDR3 reads CASTLRDWDNEQFF. In DNA form, the CDR3 reads TGTGCCAGCACCCTAAGGGACTGGGACAATGAGCAGTTCTTC.

This clone was detected only a few times. The chain couples TRBV6-4 to TRBJ2-3; TRBD2 agrees at 7 bases. The CDR3 consists of 14 residues. Germline trimming cut 4 bases from V and 1 base from J; bases unmatched to any gene: 2. Germline CDR1 is MRHNA and CDR2 is SNTAGT. The CDR3 reads CASSAAGGTDTQYF. CDR3 in DNA: TGTGCCAGCAGTGCGGCGGGGGGCACAGATACGCAGTATTTT.

The chain couples TRBV29-1 to TRBJ2-1; no firm D call. The ends were cut back, 4 bases at V and 0 bases at J, with 7 bases in the middle. Looked up from germline, CDR1 is SQVTM and CDR2 is ANQGSEA. This CDR3 has 13 amino acids. The CDR3 here is CSVGLPSYNEQFF. For the CDR3, the DNA is TGCAGCGTTGGACTTCCCTCCTACAATGAGCAGTTCTTC.

V gene TRBV4-3 combines with J gene TRBJ2-3; 8 bases align to TRBD1. This CDR3 is 15 amino acids long. The junction had 2 bases not matched to a gene; V was cut back by 0 bases and J by 3 bases. Per the germline V gene, CDR1 is LGHNA and CDR2 is YSLEER. The CDR3 DNA reads TGCGCCAGCAGCCAAGACAGGGGGCTAACAGATACGCAGTATTTT. Its translation is CASSQDRGLTDTQYF.

The J gene is TRBJ1-1, the V gene TRBV19, with a weak D call TRBD1 (5 bases). CDR1 LNHDA and CDR2 SQIVND come from the germline V gene (reference sequence). The length of the CDR3 is 12 residues. V was shortened by 6 bases and J by 1 base, with 6 bases between the two germline ends. This CDR3 is CASRTANTEAFF. The CDR3 nucleotides read TGTGCCAGTAGGACAGCGAACACTGAAGCTTTCTTT.

This clone was seen once. This rearrangement joins TRBV19 to TRBJ2-7; D call uncertain. The V end was cut by 4 bases, the J end by 1 base, with 11 bases between. The CDR3 runs to 14 residues. CDR1 and CDR2 from the germline V gene are LNHDA and SQIVND (reference sequence). Here the CDR3 DNA reads TGTGCCAGTAGTAAAACAGTTCTATCCTACGAGCAGTACGTC. Translated, it gives CASSKTVLSYEQYV.

Written as DNA, the CDR3 is TGTGCCAGCAGCCCGACACAGGAGACCCAGTACTTC. Its translation: CASSPTQETQYF. The chain is built from TRBV7-9 and TRBJ2-5; D is unclear. The germline gives CDR1 SEHNR, CDR2 FQNEAQ (reference sequence). V lost 5 bases, J lost 5 bases, and 9 bases lay in between. There are 12 residues in the CDR3.

The genes are TRBV7-9 and TRBJ2-2, with D uncertain. The germline gives CDR1 SEHNR, CDR2 FQNEAQ (reference sequence). CDR3 size: 13 residues. V dropped 5 bases and J dropped 2 bases, with 6 bases sitting between them. In nucleotides, the CDR3 is TGTGCCAGCAGCCTCCGTAACACCGGGGAGCTGTTTTTT. Its protein is CASSLRNTGELFF.

This chain links TRBV9 with TRBJ1-1; 9 nucleotides agree with TRBD1. Germline assignment: CDR1 SGDLS and CDR2 YYNGEE. The ends lost 3 bases at V and 5 bases at J; junction bases unmatched: 2. This CDR3 is 13 amino acids long. CDR3 sequence: CASSAGQGTEAFF. DNA for the CDR3: TGTGCCAGCAGCGCCGGACAGGGGACTGAAGCTTTCTTT.

The V call is TRBV19, the J call TRBJ1-1; D unresolved. Germline V CDR1 and CDR2: LNHDA, SQIVND (reference sequence). This CDR3 is built from 15 residues. Trimming pared 5 bases from V and 5 bases from J, leaving 18 bases between. For the CDR3, the DNA is TGTGCCAGTAGTCTCCCGGGTCTCCCGAGGACTGAAGCTTTCTTT. Translated: CASSLPGLPRTEAFF.

V usage is TRBV9 and J usage is TRBJ2-3; a weak D match, TRBD2 (6 bases). CDR3 length: 18 residues. Germline V CDR1 and CDR2: SGDLS, YYNGEE. V shed 4 bases and J shed 1 base, with 22 bases lying between them. The CDR3 DNA sequence: TGTGCCAGCAGCCTCCGCGGGGAGAGGGCTAGAGGCACAGATACGCAGTATTTT. It is translated as CASSLRGERARGTDTQYF.

The chain recombines TRBV14 with TRBJ1-2, with 9 bases that match TRBD1. V lost 0 bases and J lost 2; bases outside the gene matches: 7. CDR3 length equals 17 residues. Germline V gene lookup returns CDR1 SGHDN and CDR2 FVKESK. CDR3 protein: CASSQDYSGQGNYGYTF. CDR3 DNA sequence: TGTGCCAGCAGCCAAGATTACTCGGGACAGGGCAACTATGGCTACACCTTC.

The rearrangement links TRBV28 to TRBJ1-3, with D possibly matching TRBD1 (6 bases). Per germline, CDR1 MDHEN and CDR2 SYDVKM. This CDR3 contains 15 residues. Between the trimmed V and J ends, which lost 2 bases and 0 bases, there was a span of 8 bases. The CDR3 DNA sequence: TGTGCCAGCAGTTTAACAGGGAGCTCTGGAAACACCATATATTTT. It encodes CASSLTGSSGNTIYF.

This chain joins TRBV6-5 and TRBJ1-2; D unclear. Trimming cost V 8 bases and J 6 bases, with 10 bases left between them. The CDR3 covers 11 residues. Germline assignment: CDR1 MNHEY and CDR2 SVGAGI. CDR3 sequence reads: CASSGSHGYTF. The CDR3 DNA follows: TGTGCCAGCTCCGGGTCTCATGGCTACACCTTC.

V gene TRBV7-3 combines with J gene TRBJ2-1; weak D call: TRBD1 (6 bases). Looked up from germline, CDR1 is SGHTA and CDR2 is FQGTGA. V shed 4 bases and J shed 10 bases, with 14 bases lying between them. The CDR3 has 13 amino acids. Written as DNA, the CDR3 is TGTGCCAGCAGCTCTACAGGGAAACACGAGCAGTTCTTC. Translating it yields CASSSTGKHEQFF.